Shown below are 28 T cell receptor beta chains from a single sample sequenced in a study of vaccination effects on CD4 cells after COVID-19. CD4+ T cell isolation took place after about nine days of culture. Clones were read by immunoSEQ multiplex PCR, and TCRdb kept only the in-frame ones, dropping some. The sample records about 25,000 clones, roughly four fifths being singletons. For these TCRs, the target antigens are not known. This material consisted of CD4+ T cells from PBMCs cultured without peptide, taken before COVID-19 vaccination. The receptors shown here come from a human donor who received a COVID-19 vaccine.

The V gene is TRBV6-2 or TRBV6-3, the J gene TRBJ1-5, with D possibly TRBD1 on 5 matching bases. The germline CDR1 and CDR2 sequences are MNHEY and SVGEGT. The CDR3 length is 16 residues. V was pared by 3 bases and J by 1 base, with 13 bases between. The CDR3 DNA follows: TGTGCCAGCAGTTATCGAAGGGGACGGAGCAATCAGCCCCAGCATTTT. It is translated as CASSYRRGRSNQPQHF.

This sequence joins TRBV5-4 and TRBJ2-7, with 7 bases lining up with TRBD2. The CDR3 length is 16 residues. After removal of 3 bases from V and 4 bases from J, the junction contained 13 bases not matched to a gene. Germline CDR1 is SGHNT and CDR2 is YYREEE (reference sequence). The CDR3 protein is CASSSGIGTGGYEQYF. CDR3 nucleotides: TGTGCCAGCAGCTCCGGGATCGGGACGGGGGGTTACGAGCAGTACTTC.

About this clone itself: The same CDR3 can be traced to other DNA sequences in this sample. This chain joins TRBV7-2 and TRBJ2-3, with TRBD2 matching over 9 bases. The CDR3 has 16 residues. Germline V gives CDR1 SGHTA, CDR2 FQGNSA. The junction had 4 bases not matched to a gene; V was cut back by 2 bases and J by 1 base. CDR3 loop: CASSLSGGRGTDTQYF. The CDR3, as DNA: TGTGCCAGCAGCTTAAGCGGGGGGCGGGGCACAGATACGCAGTATTTT.

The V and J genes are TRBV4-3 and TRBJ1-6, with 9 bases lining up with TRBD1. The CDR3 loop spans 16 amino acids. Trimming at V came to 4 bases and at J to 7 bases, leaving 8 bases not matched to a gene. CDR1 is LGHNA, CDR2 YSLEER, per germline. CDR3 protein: CASSPQGAAENSPLHF. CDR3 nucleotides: TGCGCCAGCAGCCCACAGGGGGCCGCAGAAAATTCACCCCTCCACTTT.

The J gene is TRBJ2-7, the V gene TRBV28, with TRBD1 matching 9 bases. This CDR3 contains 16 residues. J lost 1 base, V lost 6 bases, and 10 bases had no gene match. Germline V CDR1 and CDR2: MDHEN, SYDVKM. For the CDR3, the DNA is TGTGCCAGCAGCTACACCCGGGGGACAGGGTCCTACGAGCAGTACTTC. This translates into CASSYTRGTGSYEQYF.

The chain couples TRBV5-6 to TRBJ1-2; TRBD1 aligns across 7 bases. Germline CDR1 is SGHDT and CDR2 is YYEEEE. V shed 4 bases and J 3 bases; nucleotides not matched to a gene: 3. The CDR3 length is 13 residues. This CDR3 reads CASSRDSDYGYTF. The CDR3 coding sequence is TGTGCCAGCAGCCGGGACAGTGACTATGGCTACACCTTC.

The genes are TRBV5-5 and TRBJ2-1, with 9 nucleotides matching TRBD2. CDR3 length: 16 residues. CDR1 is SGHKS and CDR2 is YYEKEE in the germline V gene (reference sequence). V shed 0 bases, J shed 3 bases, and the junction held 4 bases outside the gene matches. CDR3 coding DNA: TGTGCCAGCAGCTTGGCCGTTAGCGGGGGCTACAATGAGCAGTTCTTC. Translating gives CASSLAVSGGYNEQFF.

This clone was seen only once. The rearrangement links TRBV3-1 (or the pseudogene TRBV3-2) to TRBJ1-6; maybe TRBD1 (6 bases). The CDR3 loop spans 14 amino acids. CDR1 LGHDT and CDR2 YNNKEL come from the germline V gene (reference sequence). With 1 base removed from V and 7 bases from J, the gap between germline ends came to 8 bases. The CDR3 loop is CASSQGQENSPLHF. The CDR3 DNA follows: TGTGCCAGCAGCCAAGGACAGGAAAATTCACCCCTCCACTTT.

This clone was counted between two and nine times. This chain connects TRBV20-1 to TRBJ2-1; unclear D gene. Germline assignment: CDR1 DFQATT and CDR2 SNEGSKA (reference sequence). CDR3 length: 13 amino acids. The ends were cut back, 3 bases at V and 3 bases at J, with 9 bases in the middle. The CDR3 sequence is CSASGDVYNEQFF. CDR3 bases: TGCAGTGCTAGTGGCGATGTCTACAATGAGCAGTTCTTC.

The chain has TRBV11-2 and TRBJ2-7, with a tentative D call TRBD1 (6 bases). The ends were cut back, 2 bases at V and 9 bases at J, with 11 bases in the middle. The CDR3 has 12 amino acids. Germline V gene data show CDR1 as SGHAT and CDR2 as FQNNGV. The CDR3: CASSLQGFAQYF. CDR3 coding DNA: TGTGCCAGCAGCTTACAGGGGTTCGCGCAGTACTTC.

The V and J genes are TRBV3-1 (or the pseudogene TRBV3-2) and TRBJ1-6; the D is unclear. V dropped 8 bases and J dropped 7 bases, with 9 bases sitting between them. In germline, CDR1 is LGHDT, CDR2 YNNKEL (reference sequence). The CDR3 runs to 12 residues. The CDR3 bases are TGTGCCAGCCGTAATGCGAATTCACCCCTCCACTTT. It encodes CASRNANSPLHF.

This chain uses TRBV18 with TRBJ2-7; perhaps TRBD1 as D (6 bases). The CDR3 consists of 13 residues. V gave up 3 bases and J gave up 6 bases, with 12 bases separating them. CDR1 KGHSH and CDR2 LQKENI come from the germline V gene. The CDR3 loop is CASSPVRGSEQYF. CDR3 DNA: TGTGCCAGCTCACCGGTCAGGGGAAGCGAGCAGTACTTC.

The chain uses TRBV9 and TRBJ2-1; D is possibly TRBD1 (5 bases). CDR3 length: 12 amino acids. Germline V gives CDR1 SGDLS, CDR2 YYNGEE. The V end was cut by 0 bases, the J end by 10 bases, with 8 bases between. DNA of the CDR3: TGTGCCAGCAGCGTAGTGGGGCGGGAGCAGTTCTTC. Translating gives CASSVVGREQFF.

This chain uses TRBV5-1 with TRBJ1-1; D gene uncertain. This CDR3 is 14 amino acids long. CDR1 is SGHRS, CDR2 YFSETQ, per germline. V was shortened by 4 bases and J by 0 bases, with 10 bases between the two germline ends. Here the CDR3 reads CASSPDRMNTEAFF. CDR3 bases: TGCGCCAGCAGCCCAGATCGGATGAACACTGAAGCTTTCTTT.

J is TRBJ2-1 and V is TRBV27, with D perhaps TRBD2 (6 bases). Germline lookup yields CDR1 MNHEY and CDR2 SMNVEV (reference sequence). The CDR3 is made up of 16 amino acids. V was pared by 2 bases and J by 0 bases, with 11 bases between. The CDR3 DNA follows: TGTGCCAGCAGTTTACAGCTAGCGACCTCCTACAATGAGCAGTTCTTC. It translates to CASSLQLATSYNEQFF.

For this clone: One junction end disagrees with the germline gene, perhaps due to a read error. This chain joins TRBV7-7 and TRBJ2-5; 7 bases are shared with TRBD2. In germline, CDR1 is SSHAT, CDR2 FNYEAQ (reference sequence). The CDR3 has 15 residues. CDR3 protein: CASSLVPSGKETQYF. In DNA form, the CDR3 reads TGTGCTAGCAGCTTAGTGCCCAGCGGGAAAGAGACCCAGTACTTC. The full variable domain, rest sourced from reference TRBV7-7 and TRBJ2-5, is GAGVSQSPRYKVTKRGQDVTLRCDPISSHATLYWYQQALGQGPEFLTYFNYEAQPDKSGLPSDRFSAERPEGSISTLTIQRTEQRDSAMYRCASSLVPSGKETQYFGPGTRLLVL.

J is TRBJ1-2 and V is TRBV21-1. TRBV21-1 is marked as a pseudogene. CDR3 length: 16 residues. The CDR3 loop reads CASSKKPLPQNYGYTF. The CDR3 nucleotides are TGTGCCAGCAGCAAAAAGCCCCTCCCTCAGAACTATGGCTACACCTTC.

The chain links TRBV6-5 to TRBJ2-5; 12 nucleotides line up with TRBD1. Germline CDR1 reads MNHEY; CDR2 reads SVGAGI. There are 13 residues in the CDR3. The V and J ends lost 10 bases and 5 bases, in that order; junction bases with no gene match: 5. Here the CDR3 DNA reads TGTGCCACCTCCGGGACAGGGGGCGAGACCCAGTACTTC. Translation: CATSGTGGETQYF.

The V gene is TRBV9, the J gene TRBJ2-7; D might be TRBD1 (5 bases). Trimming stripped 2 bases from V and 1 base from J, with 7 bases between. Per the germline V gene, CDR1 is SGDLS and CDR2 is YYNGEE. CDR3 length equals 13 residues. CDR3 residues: CASSVQGSYEQYF. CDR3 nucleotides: TGTGCCAGCAGCGTCCAGGGTTCCTACGAGCAGTACTTC.

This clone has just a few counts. CDR3: CATQEGPGNTIYF. CDR3 bases: TGTGCCACCCAAGAGGGCCCTGGAAACACCATATATTTT. The rearrangement uses TRBV18 and TRBJ1-3, with no clear D. V lost 10 bases and J 2 bases, leaving 12 bases between the germline ends. This CDR3 is built from 13 residues. Germline V gene sequence: CDR1 KGHSH, CDR2 LQKENI.

The CDR3 region is CASSQVVARPYNEQFF. The CDR3 coding sequence is TGTGCCAGCAGCCAAGTCGTCGCGAGGCCCTACAATGAGCAGTTCTTC. The chain joins TRBV3-1 (or the pseudogene TRBV3-2) to TRBJ2-1; D remains unclear. V lost 1 base, J lost 2 bases, and 12 bases lay in between. This CDR3 has 16 residues. CDR1 is LGHDT and CDR2 is YNNKEL in the germline V gene (reference sequence).

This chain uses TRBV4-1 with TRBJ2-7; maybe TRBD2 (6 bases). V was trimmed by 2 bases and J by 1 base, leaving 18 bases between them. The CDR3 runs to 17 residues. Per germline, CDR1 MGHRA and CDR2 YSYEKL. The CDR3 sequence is CASSQPMASRESYEQYF. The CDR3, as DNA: TGCGCCAGCAGCCAACCAATGGCGTCTCGGGAGTCCTACGAGCAGTACTTC.

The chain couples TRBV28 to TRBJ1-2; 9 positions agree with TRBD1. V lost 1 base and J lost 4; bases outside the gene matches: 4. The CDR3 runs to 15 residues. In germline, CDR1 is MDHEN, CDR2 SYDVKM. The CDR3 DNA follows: TGTGCCAGCAGTTTATTGGGACAGGGATCCTATGGCTACACCTTC. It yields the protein CASSLLGQGSYGYTF.

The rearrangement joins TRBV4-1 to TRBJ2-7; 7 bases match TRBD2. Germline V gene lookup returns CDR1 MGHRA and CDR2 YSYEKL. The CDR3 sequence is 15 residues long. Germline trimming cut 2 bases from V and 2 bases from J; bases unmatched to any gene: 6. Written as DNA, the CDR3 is TGCGCCAGCAGCCAAAAGGGCGGGAGTCCCTACGAGCAGTACTTC. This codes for CASSQKGGSPYEQYF.

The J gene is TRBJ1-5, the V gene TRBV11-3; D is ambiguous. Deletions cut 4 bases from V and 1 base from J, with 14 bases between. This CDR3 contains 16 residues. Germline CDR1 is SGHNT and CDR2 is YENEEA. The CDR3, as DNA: TGTGCCAGCAGCTACCCTAAGACGGGAAGCAATCAGCCCCAGCATTTT. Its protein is CASSYPKTGSNQPQHF.

CDR3 coding DNA: TGCGCCAGCAGCTTGGTGTCGGACACCGGGGAGCTGTTTTTT. Translation gives CASSLVSDTGELFF. The chain has TRBV5-1 and TRBJ2-2; D unresolved. Trimming took 0 bases from V and 3 from J, leaving 6 bases between them. Germline-derived CDR1 and CDR2 are SGHRS and YFSETQ. The CDR3 has 14 residues.

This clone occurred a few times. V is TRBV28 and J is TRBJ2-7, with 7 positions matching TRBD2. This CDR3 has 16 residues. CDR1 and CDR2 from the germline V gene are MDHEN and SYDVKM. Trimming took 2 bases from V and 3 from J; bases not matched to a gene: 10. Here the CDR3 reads CASSLRKGRGVYEQYF. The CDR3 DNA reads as TGTGCCAGCAGTTTACGAAAGGGGAGGGGTGTCTACGAGCAGTACTTC. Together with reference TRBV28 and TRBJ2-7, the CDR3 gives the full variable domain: DVKVTQSSRYLVKRTGEKVFLECVQDMDHENMFWYRQDPGLGLRLIYFSYDVKMKEKGDIPEGYSVSREKKERFSLILESASTNQTSMYLCASSLRKGRGVYEQYFGPGTRLTVT.

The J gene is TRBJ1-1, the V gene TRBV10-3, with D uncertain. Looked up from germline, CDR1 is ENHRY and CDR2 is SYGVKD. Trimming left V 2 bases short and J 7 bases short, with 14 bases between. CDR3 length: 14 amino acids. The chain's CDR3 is CAISEVQTHSEAFF. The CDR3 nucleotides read TGTGCCATCAGTGAGGTACAGACTCACAGTGAAGCTTTCTTT.